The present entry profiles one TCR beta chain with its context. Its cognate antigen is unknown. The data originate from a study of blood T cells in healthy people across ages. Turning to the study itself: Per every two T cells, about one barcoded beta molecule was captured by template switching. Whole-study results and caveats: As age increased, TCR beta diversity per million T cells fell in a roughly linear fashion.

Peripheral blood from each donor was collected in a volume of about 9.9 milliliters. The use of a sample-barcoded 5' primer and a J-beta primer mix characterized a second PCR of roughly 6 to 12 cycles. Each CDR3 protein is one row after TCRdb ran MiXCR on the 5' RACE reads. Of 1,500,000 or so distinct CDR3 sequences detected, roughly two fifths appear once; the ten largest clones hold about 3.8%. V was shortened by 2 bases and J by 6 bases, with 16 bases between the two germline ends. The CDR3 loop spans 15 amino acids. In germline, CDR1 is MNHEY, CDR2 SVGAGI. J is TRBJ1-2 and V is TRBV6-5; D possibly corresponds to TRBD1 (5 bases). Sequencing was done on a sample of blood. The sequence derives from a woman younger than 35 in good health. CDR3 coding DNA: TGTGCCAGCAGTTACCTCAGGGTTGGGGGAAATGGCTACACCTTC. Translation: CASSYLRVGGNGYTF.